This is a list of T cell receptor beta chains from one sample in a study of vaccination and CD4 T cells after COVID-19. These receptors are not linked to any known antigen. TCRdb called the PCR reads again in MiXCR, with one record for every CDR3 protein. The sample shows some 8,400 distinct CDR3 sequences, more than 30% of them seen only once. Sequenced input: cultured CD4+ T cells from blood. These receptors were taken from a human donor with COVID-19. The CDR3 runs from the conserved cysteine through the conserved F or W. Each record gives: J gene, clone size, V gene, D gene, CDR3 protein. The D gene is left open where the match is weak. A row's size may be missing; if present it is once, few, many or a size class.

>TRBJ2-1|NA|TRBV6-1|NA
CASRRVRDRLDPEGNEQFF
>TRBJ2-2|NA|TRBV5-1|NA
CASSLDRTGTGELFF
>TRBJ2-2|NA|TRBV5-1|NA
CASSLSGHNTGELFF
>TRBJ2-5|NA|TRBV12-3/TRBV12-4|TRBD2
CASSHGASGAPKGETQYF
>TRBJ1-5|NA|TRBV19|NA
CASSIGVGPVNQPQHF
>TRBJ2-5|NA|TRBV21-1|NA
CASSKQGLIQETQYF
>TRBJ2-2|few|TRBV23-1|NA
CASSQSGVGSGELFF
>TRBJ1-4|NA|TRBV4-1|NA
CASSQDTTSNEKLFF
>TRBJ2-1|NA|TRBV10-2|TRBD2
CASRGLAGGNEQFF
>TRBJ1-2|NA|TRBV6-1|TRBD1
CATKPGQGYYGYTF
>TRBJ1-6|NA|TRBV2|NA
CASSANNSPLHF
>TRBJ1-5|few|TRBV30|TRBD1
CAWSVRQGALYSNQPQHF
>TRBJ1-5|NA|TRBV7-9|NA
CASSSHGGPNQLQHF
>TRBJ2-1|NA|TRBV7-9|NA
CASSLSGSRVGMVNNEQFF
>TRBJ1-1|NA|TRBV6-5|TRBD1
CASSYSDRGALLNTEAFF
>TRBJ2-2|NA|TRBV6-2/TRBV6-3|TRBD1
CASSYSAGTGNTGELFF
>TRBJ2-1|few|TRBV7-9|TRBD2
CASSLLAGWSLYNEQFF
>TRBJ2-3|few|TRBV20-1|TRBD2
CSANNRPGLAYTDTQYF
>TRBJ2-7|NA|TRBV25-1|TRBD2
CASTKGGLADTEQYF
>TRBJ1-5|NA|TRBV6-1|NA
CASSDSKGGGQPQHF
>TRBJ2-7|once|TRBV27|NA
CASSLSGNSYEQYF
>TRBJ1-1|NA|TRBV29-1|NA
CSVEYALNTEAFF
>TRBJ2-3|NA|TRBV6-1|TRBD1
CASRRQGTSGDTQYF
>TRBJ1-1|NA|TRBV5-6|TRBD1
CASSGGDRADTEAFF
>TRBJ2-3|NA|TRBV11-1|NA
CASSQVSPRTDTQYF
>TRBJ2-7|NA|TRBV5-1|TRBD2
CASSLALAGGRSYEQYF
>TRBJ1-1|once|TRBV5-1|TRBD1
CASSEGTGRTEAFF
>TRBJ2-5|NA|TRBV5-4|TRBD2
CASSPDSTSGAIIKETQYF
>TRBJ1-4|few|TRBV7-2|NA
CASSFWSPSGEKLFF
>TRBJ1-5|NA|TRBV6-5|NA
CASSYRQAGGQPQHF
>TRBJ1-3|NA|TRBV7-9|TRBD1
CASSLEQGNTIYF
>TRBJ1-2|NA|TRBV28|NA
CASSSLGGYTF
>TRBJ2-2|NA|TRBV4-1|NA
CASSANLAYGGELFF
>TRBJ2-5|few|TRBV20-1|NA
CSAIVGGWVNRVPGETQYF
>TRBJ2-2|few|TRBV7-8|NA
CASSLRAGWTGELFF
>TRBJ2-7|few|TRBV28|NA
CASSQSGGANYEQYF
>TRBJ2-7|few|TRBV27|NA
CASKQEQYTYEQYF
>TRBJ2-7|few|TRBV7-2|TRBD1
CASSYHDRVGYEQYF
>TRBJ2-5|few|TRBV28|TRBD1
CASSGVDRGKQETQYF
>TRBJ1-1|hyperexpanded|TRBV7-2|TRBD1
CASSLGDSYTEAFF